Included here is one T cell receptor beta chain sequence, with context. The antigen is unknown. Data came from immunoSEQ multiplex PCR; TCRdb stores just in-frame clones and leaves some out. The table shows approximately 90,000 clones, with approximately 81% occurring only once. Germline CDR1 LGHDT, CDR2 YNNKEL (reference sequence). This CDR3 has 12 amino acids. The ends were cut back, 3 bases at V and 3 bases at J, with 6 bases in the middle. The sample originates from a study of Ad26.COV2.S vaccination and SARS-CoV-2 variants. Points from the study as a whole: Reportedly, after vaccination the spike-specific CD8+ and CD4+ T cell responses displayed substantial breadth. Breadth of non-spike TCRs did not differ between vaccinees and placebo recipients. Placebo recipients showed lower spike-specific TCR breadth than vaccinees.

The sequence was obtained from a human donor who had recovered from COVID-19. The chain couples TRBV3-1 (or the pseudogene TRBV3-2) to TRBJ2-7; no clear D. The starting material was peripheral blood, obtained after recovery from COVID-19. This CDR3 is CASSQVGYEQYF. As DNA, the CDR3 is TGTGCCAGCAGCCAGGTGGGCTACGAGCAGTACTTC.